This entry lists 17 T cell receptor beta chains sequenced from one sample in a study of cytomegalovirus exposure and HLA in healthy donors. TCRdb's table, derived via immunoSEQ multiplex PCR, lists solely in-frame clones and lacks some. Altogether about 360,000 clones are present, 86% being singletons, with the ten largest covering over 0.75%. Material for sequencing was PBMCs. The receptors originated from a woman under 30 in good health and CMV-seronegative.

The gene calls are TRBV6-5 and TRBJ1-1, with TRBD1 matching over 7 bases. V was pared by 3 bases and J by 11 bases, with 3 bases of the junction left unmatched. The length of the CDR3 is 11 residues. Germline loops: CDR1 MNHEY, CDR2 SVGAGI. CDR3 protein: CASSYDRVAFF. CDR3 coding DNA: TGTGCCAGCAGTTATGACAGGGTGGCTTTCTTT.

This clone was recorded many times. This sequence joins TRBV7-6 and TRBJ1-1; unclear D gene. Trimming left V 2 bases short and J 5 bases short, with 9 bases between. The germline gives CDR1 SGHVS, CDR2 FNYEAQ. This CDR3 region has 13 residues. The CDR3 protein is CASSLKGGTEAFF. Here the CDR3 DNA reads TGTGCCAGCAGCTTAAAGGGAGGGACTGAAGCTTTCTTT.

The DNA of the CDR3 is TGTGCCAGCAGTTTAGCGCGACAGAGTGAAGCTTTCTTT. Amino acids: CASSLARQSEAFF. V usage is TRBV27 and J usage is TRBJ1-1; D might be TRBD1 (5 bases). Per germline, CDR1 MNHEY and CDR2 SMNVEV (reference sequence). The CDR3 length is 13 residues. Trimming shortened V by 2 bases and J by 7 bases, and 11 bases separated the two germline ends.

The CDR3 DNA reads TGTGCCACCATCCTCGGCGGTGAGCAGTTCTTC. Amino acid sequence: CATILGGEQFF. The chain uses TRBV19 and TRBJ2-1; D call uncertain. With 10 bases removed from V and 9 bases from J, the gap between germline ends came to 13 bases. The CDR3 is 11 residues long. Germline V gives CDR1 LNHDA, CDR2 SQIVND (reference sequence).

This clone was seen only a few times. The chain is built from TRBV30 and TRBJ1-6; D is possibly TRBD1 (5 bases). V lost 0 bases to trimming and J lost 10 bases, with 13 bases between them. Per the germline V gene, CDR1 is GTSNPN and CDR2 is SVGIG (reference sequence). The CDR3 spans 14 residues. The CDR3 DNA is TGTGCCTGGAGTGTCCCCAGGGAACAGTCACCCCTCCACTTT. It codes for CAWSVPREQSPLHF.

This clone was seen more than once but under ten times. The rearrangement uses TRBV19 and TRBJ2-7; a weak D match, TRBD1 (5 bases). Germline CDR1 is LNHDA and CDR2 is SQIVND (reference sequence). This CDR3 has 13 residues. Deletions cut 1 base from V and 3 bases from J, with 7 bases between. CDR3: CASSIGQNYEQYF. DNA of the CDR3: TGTGCCAGTAGTATAGGACAGAACTACGAGCAGTACTTC.

This clone was seen once. J is TRBJ2-5 and V is TRBV7-8; 7 bases align to TRBD1. Germline-derived CDR1 and CDR2 are SGHVS and FQNEAQ. Losses at the gene ends were 4 bases for V and 1 base for J; bases not matched to a gene: 9. The CDR3 runs to 16 residues. DNA of the CDR3: TGTGCCAGCAGCTCACCACAGGGGACCGTCCAAGAGACCCAGTACTTC. Its protein is CASSSPQGTVQETQYF.

The rearrangement joins TRBV27 to TRBJ2-7; 12 bases match TRBD1. The CDR3 extends over 16 amino acids. The V segment lost 3 bases and the J segment 5 bases; nucleotides outside the gene matches: 8. Looked up from germline, CDR1 is MNHEY and CDR2 is SMNVEV (reference sequence). The CDR3 coding sequence is TGTGCCAGCAGTTTCCTCGGGACAGGGGGCCCCAACGAGCAGTACTTC. As protein: CASSFLGTGGPNEQYF.

The chain has TRBV27 and TRBJ1-1, with 7 bases matching TRBD1. This CDR3 has 15 amino acids. The V segment lost 5 bases and the J segment 2 bases; nucleotides outside the gene matches: 8. Germline V lookup: CDR1 MNHEY, CDR2 SMNVEV (reference sequence). The CDR3 spells CASSPRQGTNTEAFF. The CDR3, as DNA: TGTGCCAGCAGTCCGCGACAGGGCACAAACACTGAAGCTTTCTTT.

The CDR3 nucleotides read TGTGCCAGCAGGACCACTAGCGGGAGCCCCCACAATGAGCAGTTCTTC. Its translation is CASRTTSGSPHNEQFF. V gene TRBV6-6 combines with J gene TRBJ2-1; 11 nucleotides agree with TRBD2. V lost 6 bases to trimming and J lost 5 bases; unmatched junction nucleotides: 9. Germline V gene lookup returns CDR1 MNHNY and CDR2 SVGAGI (reference sequence). The CDR3 sequence is 16 residues long.

V is TRBV6-5 and J is TRBJ1-2; 8 bases align to TRBD1. The CDR3 consists of 13 residues. V lost 7 bases and J lost 7; bases outside the gene matches: 8. The germline gives CDR1 MNHEY, CDR2 SVGAGI. CDR3 DNA: TGTGCCAGCACCCTCGGGACAGGAGGTGGCTACACCTTC. Amino acid sequence: CASTLGTGGGYTF.

In its sample, this clone was seen a few times. V usage is TRBV30 and J usage is TRBJ2-7, with unresolved D. This CDR3 comprises 11 residues. Germline CDR1 is GTSNPN and CDR2 is SVGIG (reference sequence). V lost 2 bases, J lost 4 bases, and 6 bases lay in between. DNA for the CDR3: TGTGCCTGGAGTAACCAGTACGAGCAGTACTTC. Its translation is CAWSNQYEQYF. The complete variable domain, with remaining parts taken from reference TRBV30 and TRBJ2-7, reads SQTIHQWPATLVQPVGSPLSLECTVEGTSNPNLYWYRQAAGRGLQLLFYSVGIGQISSEVPQNLSASRPQDRQFILSSKKLLLSDSGFYLCAWSNQYEQYFGPGTRLTVT.

This clone was seen a handful of times. V usage is TRBV2 and J usage is TRBJ1-1, with TRBD1 matching over 12 bases. V shed 3 bases and J 5 bases; nucleotides not matched to a gene: 7. The length of the CDR3 is 16 residues. Germline V gene data show CDR1 as SNHLY and CDR2 as FYNNEI. CDR3 region: CASSDGTGGGKTEAFF. The CDR3 DNA is TGTGCCAGCAGTGACGGGACAGGGGGCGGAAAAACTGAAGCTTTCTTT.

The rearrangement links TRBV6-1 to TRBJ1-1; 7 bases are shared with TRBD1. J lost 10 bases, V lost 6 bases, and 17 bases had no gene match. The germline V gene has CDR1 MNHNS and CDR2 SASEGT. The CDR3 loop spans 15 amino acids. CDR3 nucleotides: TGTGCCAGCAGAAAGACGCAGACAGGGAATATCGGAGCTTTCTTT. Translating gives CASRKTQTGNIGAFF.

The V and J genes are TRBV9 and TRBJ2-3; 9 bases fit TRBD1. The CDR3 runs 17 residues. The germline CDR1 and CDR2 sequences are SGDLS and YYNGEE. V lost 0 bases and J lost 3; bases outside the gene matches: 8. The CDR3 sequence: CASSVGYGGTGTDTQYF. The CDR3 region has the DNA TGTGCCAGCAGCGTAGGATATGGGGGGACAGGGACAGATACGCAGTATTTT.

V and J are TRBV2 and TRBJ2-5; possibly TRBD1 for D (6 bases). The CDR3 is made up of 14 amino acids. Trimming left V 2 bases short and J 7 bases short, with 14 bases between. Per germline, CDR1 SNHLY and CDR2 FYNNEI. The CDR3 bases are TGTGCCAGCAGTGAATTGGGGCAGGGGTTGACCCAGTACTTC. This encodes CASSELGQGLTQYF.

The chain has TRBV27 and TRBJ1-5, with D possibly matching TRBD1 (5 bases). Germline values: CDR1 MNHEY, CDR2 SMNVEV (reference sequence). The ends were cut back, 4 bases at V and 0 bases at J, with 16 bases in the middle. The CDR3 is made up of 17 amino acids. CDR3 protein: CASSWGGPRYSNQPQHF. DNA for the CDR3: TGTGCCAGCAGTTGGGGGGGACCTCGGTATAGCAATCAGCCCCAGCATTTT.